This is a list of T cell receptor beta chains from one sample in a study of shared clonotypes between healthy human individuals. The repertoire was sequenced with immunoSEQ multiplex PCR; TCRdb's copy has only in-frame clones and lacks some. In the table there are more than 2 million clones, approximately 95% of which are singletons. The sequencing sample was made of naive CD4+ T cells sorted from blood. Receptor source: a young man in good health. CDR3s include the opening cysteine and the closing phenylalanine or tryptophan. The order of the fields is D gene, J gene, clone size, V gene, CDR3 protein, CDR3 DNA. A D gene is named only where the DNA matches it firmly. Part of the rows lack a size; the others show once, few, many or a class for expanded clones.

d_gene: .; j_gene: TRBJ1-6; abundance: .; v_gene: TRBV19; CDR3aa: CASSVQGDGGSPLHF; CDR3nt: TGTGCCAGTAGTGTTCAAGGGGACGGCGGTTCACCCCTCCACTTT
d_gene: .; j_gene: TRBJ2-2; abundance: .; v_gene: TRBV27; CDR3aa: CASSLSRRVDTGELFF; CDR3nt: TGTGCCAGCAGTTTATCGCGGCGGGTAGACACCGGGGAGCTGTTTTTT
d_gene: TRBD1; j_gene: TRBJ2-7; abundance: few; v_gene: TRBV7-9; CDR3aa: CASSFGQGYEQYF; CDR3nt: TGTGCCAGCAGCTTCGGACAGGGGTACGAGCAGTACTTC
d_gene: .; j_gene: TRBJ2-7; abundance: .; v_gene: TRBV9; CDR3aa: CASSVDSGREQYF; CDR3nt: TGTGCCAGCAGCGTAGATTCCGGAAGAGAGCAGTACTTC
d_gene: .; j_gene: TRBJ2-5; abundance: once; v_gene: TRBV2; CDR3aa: CASSDGLTKETQYF; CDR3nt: TGTGCCAGCAGTGATGGGCTTACCAAAGAGACCCAGTACTTC
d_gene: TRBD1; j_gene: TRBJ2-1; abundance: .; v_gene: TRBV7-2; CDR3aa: CASSPYRDRVNNEQFF; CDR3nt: TGTGCCAGCAGCCCCTATCGGGACAGGGTTAACAATGAGCAGTTCTTC
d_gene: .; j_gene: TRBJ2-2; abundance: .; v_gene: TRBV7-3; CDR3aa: CASSTRTKNTGELFF; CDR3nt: TGTGCCAGCAGTACGAGGACGAAGAACACCGGGGAGCTGTTTTTT
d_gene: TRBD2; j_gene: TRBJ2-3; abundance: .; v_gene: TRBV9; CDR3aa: CASSVGGGRVTDTQYF; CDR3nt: TGTGCCAGCAGCGTAGGCGGGGGGCGCGTCACAGATACGCAGTATTTT
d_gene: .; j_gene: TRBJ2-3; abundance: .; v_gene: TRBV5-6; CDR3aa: CASTHRGEVGAPRSDTQYF; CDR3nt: TGTGCCAGCACCCATCGAGGGGAAGTAGGTGCCCCACGGTCAGATACGCAGTATTTT
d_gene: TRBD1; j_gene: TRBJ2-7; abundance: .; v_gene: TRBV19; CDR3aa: CASSRTGGYYEQYF; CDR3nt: TGTGCCAGTAGTCGGACAGGGGGCTACTACGAGCAGTACTTC
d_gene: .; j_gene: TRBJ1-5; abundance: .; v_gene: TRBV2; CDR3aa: CASKTGPLSNQPQHF; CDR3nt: TGTGCCAGCAAAACCGGGCCCCTAAGCAATCAGCCCCAGCATTTT